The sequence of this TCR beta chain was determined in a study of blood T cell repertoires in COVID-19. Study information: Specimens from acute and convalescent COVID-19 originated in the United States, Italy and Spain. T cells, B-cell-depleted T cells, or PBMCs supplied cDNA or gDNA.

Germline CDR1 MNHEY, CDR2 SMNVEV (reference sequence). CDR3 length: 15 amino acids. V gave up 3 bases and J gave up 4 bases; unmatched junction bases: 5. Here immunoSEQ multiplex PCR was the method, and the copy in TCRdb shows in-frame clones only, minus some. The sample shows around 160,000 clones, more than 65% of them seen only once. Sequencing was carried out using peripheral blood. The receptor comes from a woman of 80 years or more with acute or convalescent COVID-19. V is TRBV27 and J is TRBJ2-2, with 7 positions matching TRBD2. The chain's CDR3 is CASSFRGVGTGELFF. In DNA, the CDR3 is TGTGCCAGCAGTTTTCGGGGGGTAGGCACCGGGGAGCTGTTTTTT.